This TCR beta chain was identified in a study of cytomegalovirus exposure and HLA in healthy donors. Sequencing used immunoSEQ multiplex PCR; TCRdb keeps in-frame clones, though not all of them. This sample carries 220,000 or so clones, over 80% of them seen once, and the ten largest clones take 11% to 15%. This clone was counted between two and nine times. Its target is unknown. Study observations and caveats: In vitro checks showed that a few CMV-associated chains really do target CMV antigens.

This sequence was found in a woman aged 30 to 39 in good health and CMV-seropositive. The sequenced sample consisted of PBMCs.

The CDR3 bases are TGTGCCAGCAGCTTCCAAGAGACCCAGTACTTC. Its translation is CASSFQETQYF. This sequence joins TRBV7-9 and TRBJ2-5; D is uncertain. CDR3 length equals 11 residues. Between the trimmed V and J ends, which lost 3 bases and 1 base, there was a span of 0 bases. The V gene's germline CDR1 is SEHNR and CDR2 FQNEAQ (reference sequence).